Listed below are T cell receptor beta chains from one sample, sequenced in a study of neoadjuvant anti-PD-1 for oral cavity cancer. Sequencing used immunoSEQ multiplex PCR; TCRdb keeps in-frame clones, though not all of them. In the table there are around 9,800 clones, 45% to 60% of which are singletons. Sequenced material: tumor tissue, taken before nivolumab (anti-PD-1) treatment. The receptors stem from a person aged 35-79 years with oral cavity squamous cell carcinoma. CDR3s include the opening cysteine and the closing phenylalanine or tryptophan. A D gene is named only where the DNA matches it firmly. Expanded clones get a size class; other rows say once, few or many, or leave the size out.

j_call d_call cdr3_length clone_size v_call cdr3_aa cdr3_nt
TRBJ2-7 - 13 - TRBV14 CASSQVSSYEQYF TGTGCCAGCAGCCAAGTGTCCAGTTACGAGCAGTACTTC
TRBJ1-1 - 14 - TRBV5-4 CASSFQGTGTEAFF TGTGCCAGCAGCTTTCAGGGTACGGGGACTGAAGCTTTCTTT
TRBJ2-4 - 18 - TRBV18 CASSPSFEGGRAKNIQYF TGTGCCAGCTCACCCTCGTTTGAGGGGGGGCGAGCCAAAAACATTCAGTACTTC
TRBJ1-5 TRBD1 11 once TRBV15 CATSRGQHIYF TGTGCCACCAGCAGGGGACAGCATATCTATTTT
TRBJ2-7 - 11 few TRBV18 CASSPERDQYF TGTGCCAGCTCACCGGAGAGGGACCAGTACTTC
TRBJ1-1 - 12 - TRBV29-1 CSVERGRTEAFF TGCAGCGTTGAGAGGGGGAGGACTGAAGCTTTCTTT
TRBJ1-6 TRBD1 15 - TRBV7-2 CASSPRTGRNSPLHF TGTGCCAGCAGCCCCCGGACAGGACGGAATTCACCCCTCCACTTT
TRBJ2-2 - 13 - TRBV18 CASSTGNTGELFF TGTGCCAGCTCAACAGGGAACACCGGGGAGCTGTTTTTT
TRBJ1-2 - 14 - TRBV7-2 CASSLKGGSYGYTF TGTGCCAGCAGCTTAAAGGGGGGGAGCTATGGCTACACCTTC
TRBJ2-3 - 13 - TRBV11-2 CASSLRSTDTQYF TGTGCCAGCAGCTTAAGGAGCACAGATACGCAGTATTTT
TRBJ2-2 - 14 few TRBV5-1 CASSYSVGTGELFF TGCGCCAGCAGTTACAGCGTCGGCACCGGGGAGCTGTTTTTT
TRBJ2-3 TRBD2 13 - TRBV6-4 CASSGGATDTQYF TGTGCCAGCAGCGGGGGGGCCACAGATACGCAGTATTTT
TRBJ2-5 TRBD1 15 - TRBV27 CASSLTPTGSETQYF TGTGCCAGCAGTTTAACGCCGACAGGGTCCGAGACCCAGTACTTC
TRBJ1-2 - 15 few TRBV7-9 CASSLELSGTYGYTF TGTGCCAGCAGCTTAGAATTGTCAGGGACCTATGGCTACACCTTC
TRBJ2-6 - 17 few TRBV27 CASSLTAVGVGANVLTF TGTGCCAGCAGTTTAACAGCGGTGGGGGTCGGGGCCAACGTCCTGACTTTC
TRBJ1-6 - 13 once TRBV6-1 CASSNREDSPLHF TGTGCCAGCAGTAACAGGGAGGATTCACCCCTCCACTTT
TRBJ2-2 - 16 - TRBV7-6 CASSLGGDSPAGELFF TGTGCCAGCAGCCTCGGGGGGGACAGCCCGGCCGGGGAGCTGTTTTTT
TRBJ1-2 - 13 few TRBV7-6 CASSKGGVTGYTF TGTGCCAGCAGCAAAGGGGGGGTGACAGGCTACACCTTC
TRBJ1-2 - 15 - TRBV5-1 CASSLVGGANYGYTF TGCGCCAGCAGCTTGGTTGGCGGAGCTAACTATGGCTACACCTTC
TRBJ1-2 - 14 - TRBV5-6 CASSLEYWDYGYTF TGTGCCAGCAGCTTGGAATACTGGGACTATGGCTACACCTTC
TRBJ2-7 TRBD2 15 - TRBV19 CASSKRLANSYEQYF TGTGCCAGTAGTAAACGACTAGCGAATTCCTACGAGCAGTACTTC
TRBJ2-5 - 13 medium-sized TRBV2 CASRRTGQETQYF TGTGCCAGCAGACGTACAGGGCAAGAGACCCAGTACTTC
TRBJ2-6 TRBD1 17 - TRBV12-5 CASGPGQGAGGANVLTF TGTGCTAGTGGTCCCGGACAGGGGGCCGGAGGGGCCAACGTCCTGACTTTC
TRBJ2-7 - 16 - TRBV7-9 CASSLAAGSGSYEQYF TGTGCCAGCAGCTTAGCCGCAGGATCAGGCTCCTACGAGCAGTACTTC
TRBJ1-1 TRBD1 14 - TRBV28 CASSLRTGGTEAFF TGTGCCAGCAGTCTCCGGACAGGGGGCACTGAAGCTTTCTTT
TRBJ2-7 - 14 medium-sized TRBV10-3 CAISEPRGQYEQYF TGTGCCATCAGTGAGCCAAGAGGACAGTACGAGCAGTACTTC
TRBJ2-7 TRBD1 17 - TRBV4-1 CASSQDPVGQGLGEQYF TGCGCCAGCAGCCAAGATCCCGTCGGACAGGGGCTCGGCGAGCAGTACTTC
TRBJ1-3 - 15 - TRBV10-3 CAISESTRLGNTIYF TGTGCCATCAGTGAGTCTACGAGGCTTGGAAACACCATATATTTT
TRBJ1-4 - 15 - TRBV4-3 CASSQDFVRSEKLFF TGCGCCAGCAGCCAAGATTTCGTCAGGAGTGAAAAACTGTTTTTT
TRBJ1-3 - 12 medium-sized TRBV30 CAWKQVGNTIYF TGTGCCTGGAAACAGGTTGGAAACACCATATATTTT
TRBJ1-4 TRBD1 14 - TRBV6-1 CASSEGTGVEKLFF TGTGCCAGCAGTGAAGGGACAGGGGTGGAAAAACTGTTTTTT
TRBJ1-1 TRBD1 16 - TRBV12-5 CASGLGTGGMNTEAFF TGTGCTAGTGGTTTGGGGACAGGGGGCATGAACACTGAAGCTTTCTTT
TRBJ1-6 TRBD1 15 - TRBV7-9 CASTLGDRGSSPLHF TGTGCCAGCACCCTCGGAGACAGGGGAAGTTCACCCCTCCACTTT
TRBJ2-5 TRBD1 15 - TRBV7-8 CASSSRQGGGETQYF TGTGCCAGCAGCTCCAGACAGGGGGGTGGGGAGACCCAGTACTTC
TRBJ1-1 - 14 - TRBV27 CASSLEVGRPEAFF TGTGCCAGCAGTTTAGAAGTGGGTCGCCCTGAAGCTTTCTTT
TRBJ1-6 - 14 medium-sized TRBV7-2 CASSPGGVAAPLHF TGTGCCAGCAGCCCGGGGGGGGTCGCGGCACCCCTCCACTTT